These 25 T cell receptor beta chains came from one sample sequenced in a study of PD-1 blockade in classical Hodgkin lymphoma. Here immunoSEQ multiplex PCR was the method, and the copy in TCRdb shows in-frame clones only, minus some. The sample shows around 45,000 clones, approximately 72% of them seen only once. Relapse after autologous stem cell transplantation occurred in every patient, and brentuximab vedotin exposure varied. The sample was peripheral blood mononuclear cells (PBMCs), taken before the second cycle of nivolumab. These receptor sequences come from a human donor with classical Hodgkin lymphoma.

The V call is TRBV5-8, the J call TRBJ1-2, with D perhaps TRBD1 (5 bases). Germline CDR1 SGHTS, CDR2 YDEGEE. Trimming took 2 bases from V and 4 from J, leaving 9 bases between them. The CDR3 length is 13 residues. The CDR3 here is CASSFGDPYGYTF. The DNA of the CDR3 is TGTGCCAGCAGCTTTGGGGACCCCTATGGCTACACCTTC.

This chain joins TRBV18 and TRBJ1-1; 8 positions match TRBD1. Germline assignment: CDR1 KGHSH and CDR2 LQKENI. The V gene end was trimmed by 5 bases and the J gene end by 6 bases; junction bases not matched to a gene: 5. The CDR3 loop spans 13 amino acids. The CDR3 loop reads CASSKTGDAEAFF. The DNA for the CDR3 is TGTGCCAGCTCAAAGACAGGGGATGCTGAAGCTTTCTTT.

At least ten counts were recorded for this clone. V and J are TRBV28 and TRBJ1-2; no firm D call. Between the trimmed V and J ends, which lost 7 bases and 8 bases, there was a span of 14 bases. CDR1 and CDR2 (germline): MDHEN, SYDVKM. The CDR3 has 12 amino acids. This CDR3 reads CASNREGGGYTF. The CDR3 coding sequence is TGTGCCAGCAACCGAGAGGGAGGGGGCTACACCTTC.

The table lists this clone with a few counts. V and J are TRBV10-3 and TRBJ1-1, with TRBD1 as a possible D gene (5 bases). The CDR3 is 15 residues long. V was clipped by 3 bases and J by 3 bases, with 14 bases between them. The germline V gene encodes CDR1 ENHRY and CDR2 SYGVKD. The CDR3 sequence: CAISDLEGTDTEAFF. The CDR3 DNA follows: TGTGCCATCAGTGATCTAGAAGGGACGGACACTGAAGCTTTCTTT.

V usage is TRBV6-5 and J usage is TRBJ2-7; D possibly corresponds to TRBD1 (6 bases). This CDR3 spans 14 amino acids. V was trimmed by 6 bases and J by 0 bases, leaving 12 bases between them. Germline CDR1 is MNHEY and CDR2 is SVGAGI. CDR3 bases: TGTGCCAGCAGGCGGACAGTAAGCTCCTACGAGCAGTACTTC. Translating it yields CASRRTVSSYEQYF.

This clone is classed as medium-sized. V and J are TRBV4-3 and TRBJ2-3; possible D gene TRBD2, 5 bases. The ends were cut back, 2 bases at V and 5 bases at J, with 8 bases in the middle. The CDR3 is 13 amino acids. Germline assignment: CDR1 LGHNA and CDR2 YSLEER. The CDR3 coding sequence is TGCGCCAGCAGCCAAATACGGGGAGATACGCAGTATTTT. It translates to CASSQIRGDTQYF.

CDR3 DNA sequence: TGTGCCAGCAGCCCCGAGACGAGCGGTAGGAGGTTCCCCAATGAGCAGTTCTTC. Encoded protein: CASSPETSGRRFPNEQFF. The chain combines TRBV9 with TRBJ2-1, with D perhaps matching TRBD2 (5 bases). Germline values: CDR1 SGDLS, CDR2 YYNGEE. This CDR3 has 18 residues. The ends were cut back, 4 bases at V and 6 bases at J, with 26 bases in the middle.

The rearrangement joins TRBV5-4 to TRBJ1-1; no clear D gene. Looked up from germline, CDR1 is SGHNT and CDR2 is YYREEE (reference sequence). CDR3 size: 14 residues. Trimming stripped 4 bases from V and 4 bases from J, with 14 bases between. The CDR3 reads CASSPSRSRTEAFF. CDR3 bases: TGTGCCAGCAGCCCATCCCGATCGCGCACTGAAGCTTTCTTT.

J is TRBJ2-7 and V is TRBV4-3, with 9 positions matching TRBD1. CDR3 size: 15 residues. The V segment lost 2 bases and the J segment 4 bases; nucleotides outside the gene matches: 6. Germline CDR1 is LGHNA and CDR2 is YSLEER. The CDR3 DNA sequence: TGCGCCAGCAGCCAACATACCGGGACAGGGTACGAGCAGTACTTC. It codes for CASSQHTGTGYEQYF.

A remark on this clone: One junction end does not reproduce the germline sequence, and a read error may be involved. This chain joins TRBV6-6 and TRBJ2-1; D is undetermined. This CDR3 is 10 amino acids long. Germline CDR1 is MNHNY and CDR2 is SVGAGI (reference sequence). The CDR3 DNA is TGTGCCAGCGGTTACTGGGAGCAGTTCTTC. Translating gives CASGYWEQFF.

In DNA, the CDR3 is TGTGCCAGCAGTTACCGACAGGAACCACCCTACAATGAGCAGTTCTTC. Encoded protein: CASSYRQEPPYNEQFF. This sequence joins TRBV6-5 and TRBJ2-1, with TRBD1 as a possible D gene (6 bases). Deletions cut 2 bases from V and 2 bases from J, with 13 bases between. Per the germline V gene, CDR1 is MNHEY and CDR2 is SVGAGI. The CDR3 extends over 16 amino acids.

The chain's CDR3 is CASSGDSRGGPNGYTF. The CDR3 DNA reads as TGCGCCAGCAGTGGCGACTCCCGGGGAGGCCCCAATGGCTACACCTTC. This chain connects TRBV10-2 to TRBJ1-2; the D is unclear. V lost 4 bases and J 6 bases, leaving 21 bases between the germline ends. Germline CDR1 and CDR2: WSHSY and SAAADI. The length of the CDR3 is 16 residues.

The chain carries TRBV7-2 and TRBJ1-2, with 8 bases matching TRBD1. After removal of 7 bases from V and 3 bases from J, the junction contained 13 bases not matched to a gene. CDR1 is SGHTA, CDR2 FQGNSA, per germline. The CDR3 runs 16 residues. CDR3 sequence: CASTLNQGAPHYGYTF. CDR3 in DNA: TGTGCCAGCACCCTCAATCAGGGGGCGCCCCACTATGGCTACACCTTC.

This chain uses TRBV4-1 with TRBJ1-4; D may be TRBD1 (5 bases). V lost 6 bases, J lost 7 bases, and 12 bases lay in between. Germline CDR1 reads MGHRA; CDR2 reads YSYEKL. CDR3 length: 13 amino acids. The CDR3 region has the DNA TGCGCCAGCAGTCAAATTAGGGGTGAAAAACTGTTTTTT. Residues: CASSQIRGEKLFF.

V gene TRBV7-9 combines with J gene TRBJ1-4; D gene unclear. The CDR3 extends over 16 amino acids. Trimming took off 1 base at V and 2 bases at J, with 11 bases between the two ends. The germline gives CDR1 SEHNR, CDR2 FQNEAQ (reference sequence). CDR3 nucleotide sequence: TGTGCCAGCAGCTTAGACATCGGGAGGACTAATGAAAAACTGTTTTTT. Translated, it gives CASSLDIGRTNEKLFF.

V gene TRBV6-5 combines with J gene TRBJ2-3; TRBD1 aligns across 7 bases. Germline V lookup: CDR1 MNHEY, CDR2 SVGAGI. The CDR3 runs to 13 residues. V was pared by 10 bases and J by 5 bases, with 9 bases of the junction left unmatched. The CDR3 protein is CATNRDSVDTQYF. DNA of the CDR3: TGTGCCACCAACCGGGACAGCGTAGATACGCAGTATTTT.

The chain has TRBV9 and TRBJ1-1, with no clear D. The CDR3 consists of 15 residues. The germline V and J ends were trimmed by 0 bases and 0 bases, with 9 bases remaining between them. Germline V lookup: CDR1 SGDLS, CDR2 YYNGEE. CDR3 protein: CASSVAGSMNTEAFF. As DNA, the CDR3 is TGTGCCAGCAGCGTAGCCGGCAGCATGAACACTGAAGCTTTCTTT.

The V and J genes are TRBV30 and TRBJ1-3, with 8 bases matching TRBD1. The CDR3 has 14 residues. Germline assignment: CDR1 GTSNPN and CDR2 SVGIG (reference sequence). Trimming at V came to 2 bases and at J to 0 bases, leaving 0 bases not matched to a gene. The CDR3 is CAWSTGGSGNTIYF. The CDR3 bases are TGTGCCTGGAGTACAGGGGGCTCTGGAAACACCATATATTTT.

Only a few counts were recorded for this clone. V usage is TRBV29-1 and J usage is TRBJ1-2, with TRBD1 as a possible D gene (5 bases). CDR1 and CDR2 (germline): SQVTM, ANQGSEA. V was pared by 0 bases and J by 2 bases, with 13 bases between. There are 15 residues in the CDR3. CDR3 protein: CSVEDDRGNNYGYTF. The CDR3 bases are TGCAGCGTTGAAGATGATCGGGGGAACAACTATGGCTACACCTTC.

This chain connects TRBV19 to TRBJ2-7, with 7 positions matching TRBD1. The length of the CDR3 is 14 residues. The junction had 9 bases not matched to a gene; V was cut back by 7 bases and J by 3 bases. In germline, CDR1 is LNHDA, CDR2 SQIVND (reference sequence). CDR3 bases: TGTGCCAGTACCTTATCGACAGGGTACTACGAGCAGTACTTC. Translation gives CASTLSTGYYEQYF.

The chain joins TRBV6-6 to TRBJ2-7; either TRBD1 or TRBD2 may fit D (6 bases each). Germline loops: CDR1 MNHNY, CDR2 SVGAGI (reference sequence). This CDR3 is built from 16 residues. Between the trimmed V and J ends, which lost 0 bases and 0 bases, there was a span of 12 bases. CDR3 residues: CASSYSTGASSYEQYF. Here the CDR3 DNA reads TGTGCCAGCAGTTACTCGACGGGGGCGAGCTCCTACGAGCAGTACTTC.

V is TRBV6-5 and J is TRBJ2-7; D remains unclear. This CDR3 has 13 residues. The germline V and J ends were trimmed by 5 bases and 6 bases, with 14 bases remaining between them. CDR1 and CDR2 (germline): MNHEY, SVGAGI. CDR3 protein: CASSSLTQSEQYF. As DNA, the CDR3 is TGTGCCAGCAGTAGCCTAACTCAGAGCGAGCAGTACTTC.

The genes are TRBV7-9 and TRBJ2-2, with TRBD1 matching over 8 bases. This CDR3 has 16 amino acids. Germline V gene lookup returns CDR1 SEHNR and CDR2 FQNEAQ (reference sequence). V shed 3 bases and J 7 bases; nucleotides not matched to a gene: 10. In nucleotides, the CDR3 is TGTGCCAGCAGCTTCCCGGGACAGGAAATTGACGGGGAGCTGTTTTTT. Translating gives CASSFPGQEIDGELFF.

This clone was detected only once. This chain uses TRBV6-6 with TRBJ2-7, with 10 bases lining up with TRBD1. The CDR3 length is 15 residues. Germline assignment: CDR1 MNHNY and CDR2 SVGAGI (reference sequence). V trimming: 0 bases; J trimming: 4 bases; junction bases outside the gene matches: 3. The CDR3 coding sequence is TGTGCCAGCAGTTACTCGGGACAGGGGCCATACGAGCAGTACTTC. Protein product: CASSYSGQGPYEQYF.

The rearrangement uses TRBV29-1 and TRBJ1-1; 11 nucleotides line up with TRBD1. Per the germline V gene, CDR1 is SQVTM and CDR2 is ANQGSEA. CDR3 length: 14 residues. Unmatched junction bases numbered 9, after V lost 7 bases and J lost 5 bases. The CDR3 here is CSGRTGGAVTEAFF. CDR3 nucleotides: TGCAGCGGCAGGACAGGGGGCGCAGTGACTGAAGCTTTCTTT. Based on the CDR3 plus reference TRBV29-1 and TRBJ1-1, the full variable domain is SAVISQKPSRDICQRGTSLTIQCQVDSQVTMMFWYRQQPGQSLTLIATANQGSEATYESGFVIDKFPISRPNLTFSTLTVSNMSPEDSSIYLCSGRTGGAVTEAFFGQGTRLTVV.